Listed below are T cell receptor beta chains from one sample, sequenced in a study of T cell changes during pregnancy in multiple sclerosis. Repertoires were generated with immunoSEQ multiplex PCR, while TCRdb's copy carries only in-frame clones and drops some. This table has 100,000 or so clones, just under 95% appearing once. The sample in question was peripheral blood, obtained in the first trimester of pregnancy. All receptors derive from a female donor with multiple sclerosis, enrolled in a pregnancy study. CDR3s include the opening cysteine and the closing phenylalanine or tryptophan. D genes are given only for firm matches. Clone size is shown for a subset of rows, as once, few, many or a class of expanded clone.

d_gene	j_gene	v_gene	abundance	CDR3nt	CDR3aa
TRBD1	TRBJ2-7	TRBV18	NA	TGTGCCAGCTCACCGTGGGACAGGGGGCCCTACGAGCAGTACTTC	CASSPWDRGPYEQYF
TRBD1	TRBJ1-5	TRBV5-4	NA	TGTGCCAGCAGCTTGGCAGGGGGCGGCAATCAGCCCCAGCATTTT	CASSLAGGGNQPQHF
NA	TRBJ2-5	TRBV7-3	NA	TGTGCCAGCAACAAAAGCCCGGAGGTGCGTTGCGGGACCCAGTACTTC	CASNKSPEVRCGTQYF
NA	TRBJ1-2	TRBV29-1	few	TGCAGCGTTGAAAACGCCCGGGGGGGGATTCACTATGGCTACACCTTC	CSVENARGGIHYGYTF
NA	TRBJ2-7	TRBV7-9	once	TGTGCCAGCAGCTTATCAGTCGGGGGGCTCTACTACGAGCAGTACTTC	CASSLSVGGLYYEQYF
NA	TRBJ1-6	TRBV5-4	NA	TGTGCCAGCAGCCGGGGGGGACAATATAATTCACCCCTCCACTTT	CASSRGGQYNSPLHF
NA	TRBJ2-7	TRBV7-9	NA	TGTGCCAGCAGCTTAGATGCAGGGTACGACGAGCAGTACTTC	CASSLDAGYDEQYF
TRBD2	TRBJ2-7	TRBV7-2	NA	TGTGCCAGCAGCACTTTAGCGGGAAGCTCCTACGAGCAGTACTTC	CASSTLAGSSYEQYF
NA	TRBJ1-4	TRBV18	NA	TGTGCCAGCTCACCATATTCCTCGGGGGAAAAACTGTTTTTT	CASSPYSSGEKLFF
NA	TRBJ2-5	TRBV29-1	NA	TGCAGCGCCGGACCGGGAACGTACCAAGAGACCCAGTACTTC	CSAGPGTYQETQYF
NA	TRBJ1-1	TRBV7-9	NA	TGTGCCAGCAGCTTAGAATTCCTGGCGGACACTGAAGCTTTCTTT	CASSLEFLADTEAFF
NA	TRBJ1-4	TRBV2	NA	TGTGCCACCCAGAGGGGGAGTAACGAAAAACTGTTTTTT	CATQRGSNEKLFF
NA	TRBJ1-2	TRBV9	NA	TGTGCCAGCAGCGTAGGGGAGGGGGGCTACACCTTC	CASSVGEGGYTF
NA	TRBJ2-2	TRBV19	NA	TGTGCCAGTAAAGTCTTCAGGGGAGTGGCCGGGGAGCTGTTTTTT	CASKVFRGVAGELFF
NA	TRBJ2-5	TRBV20-1	NA	TGCAGTGCGAGGAAAGAGACCCAGTACTTC	CSARKETQYF
TRBD1	TRBJ2-3	TRBV29-1	NA	TGCAGCGGTGGGACAGGGGGCCTCACAGATACGCAGTATTTT	CSGGTGGLTDTQYF
TRBD1	TRBJ2-1	TRBV9	NA	TGTGCCAGCAGCCCAGGACAGGGCTACAATGAGCAGTTCTTC	CASSPGQGYNEQFF
TRBD2	TRBJ2-1	TRBV7-8	NA	TGTGCCAGCAGCCCGGGACTAGCGGTCTACAATGAGCAGTTCTTC	CASSPGLAVYNEQFF
TRBD1	TRBJ2-2	TRBV29-1	NA	TGCAGCGTGGCCGCAACAGGGGCGGACACCGGGGAGCTGTTTTTT	CSVAATGADTGELFF
TRBD2	TRBJ2-5	TRBV5-1	NA	TGCGCCAGCAGCCCCGGGTGGGCGGGGGGACAAGAGACCCAGTACTTC	CASSPGWAGGQETQYF
TRBD2	TRBJ2-3	TRBV13	NA	TGTGCCAGCAGCTTAGCGGGGGGGACCGATACGCAGTATTTT	CASSLAGGTDTQYF
TRBD1	TRBJ1-2	TRBV13	NA	TGTGCCAGCAGCTACGGACAGGGGGGAGGCTATGGCTACACCTTC	CASSYGQGGGYGYTF
NA	TRBJ1-5	TRBV7-2	medium-sized	TGTGCCAGCAGCGCTGACTATTACAGCAATCAGCCCCAGCATTTT	CASSADYYSNQPQHF
NA	TRBJ1-1	TRBV14	NA	TGTGCCAGCAAGGAGTGGGGGCGTGATACTGAAGCTTTCTTT	CASKEWGRDTEAFF
TRBD2	TRBJ2-2	TRBV5-4	NA	TGTGCCAGCAGCCATAGAGCCGTTCCGGCGGGGGGCACCGGGGAGCTGTTTTTT	CASSHRAVPAGGTGELFF
NA	TRBJ1-1	TRBV5-1	NA	TGCGCCAGCAGCCCGAGGGCAGCCGCCGATGGCACTGAAGCTTTCTTT	CASSPRAAADGTEAFF
TRBD2	TRBJ2-2	TRBV9	NA	TGTGCCAGCAGCGTTCAAGCGGGGGCCAACACCGGGGAGCTGTTTTTT	CASSVQAGANTGELFF
NA	TRBJ1-1	TRBV5-6	NA	TGTGCCAGCAGCTTCGGGACATTGAACACTGAAGCTTTCTTT	CASSFGTLNTEAFF
TRBD1	TRBJ1-1	TRBV6-4	NA	TGTGCCAGCAGTGCAAAAGACAGGGGGAACACTGAAGCTTTCTTT	CASSAKDRGNTEAFF
NA	TRBJ1-5	TRBV2	NA	TGTGCCAGCAGTGAAGCGTATCGGCAGCCCCAGCATTTT	CASSEAYRQPQHF
TRBD1	TRBJ2-1	TRBV11-3	NA	TGTGCCAGCAGCCCCCAACAGGGGCACAATGAGCAGTTCTTC	CASSPQQGHNEQFF
TRBD1	TRBJ1-4	TRBV5-1	NA	TGCGCCAGCAGCCCCGGGACAGGGGATGAAAAACTGTTTTTT	CASSPGTGDEKLFF
TRBD1	TRBJ1-1	TRBV19	NA	TGTGCCAGTAGTTGGGGACAGGTGAACACTGAAGCTTTCTTT	CASSWGQVNTEAFF
TRBD1	TRBJ1-2	TRBV10-3	once	TGTGCCATCACTGGACAGGGTTACGGCTACACCTTC	CAITGQGYGYTF
TRBD2	TRBJ2-2	TRBV9	NA	TGTGCCAGCAGCGTAGGACTAGCGGCATACAGCACCGGGGAGCTGTTTTTT	CASSVGLAAYSTGELFF
NA	TRBJ2-4	TRBV5-4	NA	TGTGCCAGCAGCTTGGTAGGGAGTCCCAAAAACATTCAGTACTTC	CASSLVGSPKNIQYF
TRBD1	TRBJ2-3	TRBV9	NA	TGTGCCAGCAGCGACGACAGGGCGTTGACAGATACGCAGTATTTT	CASSDDRALTDTQYF
NA	TRBJ1-2	TRBV30	NA	TGTGCCTGGAGTGAGGACACCTATGGCTACACCTTC	CAWSEDTYGYTF
NA	TRBJ1-6	TRBV9	NA	TGTGCCAGCAGCGTCCGACTTGGACCCCTCCACTTT	CASSVRLGPLHF
TRBD1	TRBJ1-2	TRBV6-6	few	TGTGCCAGCAATGGACAGGGGGCTGACTATGGCTACACCTTC	CASNGQGADYGYTF
NA	TRBJ1-3	TRBV11-3	NA	TGTGCCAGCAGCTCCCAGGACAGCTCGCCCATATATTTT	CASSSQDSSPIYF
TRBD1	TRBJ1-6	TRBV9	NA	TGTGCCAGCAGCGCAAAAGGGACAGGGGATTCACCCCTCCACTTT	CASSAKGTGDSPLHF